What follows are 2 T cell receptor beta chains derived from one specimen sequenced in a study of early T cells in non-severe SARS-CoV-2 infection. MiXCR was run by TCRdb on the 5' RACE reads, yielding one entry per CDR3 protein. The sample gives approximately 27,000 distinct CDR3 sequences, roughly 5.8% of which show up once; approximately 5.6% is in the top ten. Material: whole blood. The receptors derive from an adult who was a healthcare worker with PCR-confirmed SARS-CoV-2 infection or an uninfected control (not recorded which).

This clonotype was seen many times. The chain has TRBV19 and TRBJ2-4; a possible D gene is TRBD2 (5 bases). Germline-derived CDR1 and CDR2 are LNHDA and SQIVND (reference sequence). The ends were cut back, 4 bases at V and 5 bases at J, with 21 bases in the middle. The CDR3 has 17 amino acids. Written as DNA, the CDR3 is TGTGCCAGTAGTAGCGCGAGGCTAGCCCCCTACCAAAACATTCAGTACTTC. Translating gives CASSSARLAPYQNIQYF.

At least ten counts were recorded for this clonotype. The chain has TRBV20-1 and TRBJ2-1; 9 bases are a match to TRBD2. J was trimmed by 7 bases and V by 5 bases; bases with no gene match: 15. Germline values: CDR1 DFQATT, CDR2 SNEGSKA (reference sequence). The CDR3 totals 16 residues. The CDR3: CSAALGAGGPRNEQFF. The DNA of the CDR3 is TGCAGTGCTGCCCTTGGGGCGGGAGGGCCCCGGAATGAGCAGTTCTTC.